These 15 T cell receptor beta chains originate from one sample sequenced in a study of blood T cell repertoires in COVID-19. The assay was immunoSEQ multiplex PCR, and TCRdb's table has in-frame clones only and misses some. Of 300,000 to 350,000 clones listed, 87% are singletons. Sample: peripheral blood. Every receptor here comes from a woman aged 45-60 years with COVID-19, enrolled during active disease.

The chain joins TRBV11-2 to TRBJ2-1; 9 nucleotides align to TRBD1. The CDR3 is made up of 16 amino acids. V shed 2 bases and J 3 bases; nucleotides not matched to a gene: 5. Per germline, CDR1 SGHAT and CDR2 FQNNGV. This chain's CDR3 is CASSLLTGGNYNEQFF. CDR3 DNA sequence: TGTGCCAGCAGCTTATTGACAGGGGGGAACTACAATGAGCAGTTCTTC.

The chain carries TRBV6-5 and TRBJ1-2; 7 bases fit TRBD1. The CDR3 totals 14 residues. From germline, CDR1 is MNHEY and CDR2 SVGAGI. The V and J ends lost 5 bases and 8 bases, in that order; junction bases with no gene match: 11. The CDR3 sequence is CASSTTQGRRGYTF. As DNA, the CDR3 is TGTGCCAGCAGTACCACACAGGGGCGGCGGGGCTACACCTTC.

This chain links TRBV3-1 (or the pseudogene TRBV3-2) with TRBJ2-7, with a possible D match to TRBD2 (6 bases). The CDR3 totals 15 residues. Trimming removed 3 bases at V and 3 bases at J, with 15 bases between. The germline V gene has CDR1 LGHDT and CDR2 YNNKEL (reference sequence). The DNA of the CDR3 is TGTGCCAGCAGCCAGACCCGGGGGAGATTCTACGAGCAGTACTTC. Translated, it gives CASSQTRGRFYEQYF.

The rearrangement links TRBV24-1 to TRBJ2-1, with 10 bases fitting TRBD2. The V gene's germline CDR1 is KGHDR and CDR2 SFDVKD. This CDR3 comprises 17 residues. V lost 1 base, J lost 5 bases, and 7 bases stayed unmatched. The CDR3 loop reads CATSDFILAGDNNEQFF. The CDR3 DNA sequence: TGTGCCACCAGTGATTTTATTCTAGCGGGAGACAACAATGAGCAGTTCTTC.

In DNA form, the CDR3 reads TGCGCCAGCAGTCAGCGCCGGGACAGCGCCCTGGGAAGGACCGGGGAGCTGTTTTTT. Translated: CASSQRRDSALGRTGELFF. This chain joins TRBV23-1 and TRBJ2-2; 7 nucleotides align to TRBD1. TRBV23-1 is an ORF for which the function is uncertain. V was clipped by 3 bases and J by 5 bases; unmatched bases: 18. The CDR3 spans 19 residues.

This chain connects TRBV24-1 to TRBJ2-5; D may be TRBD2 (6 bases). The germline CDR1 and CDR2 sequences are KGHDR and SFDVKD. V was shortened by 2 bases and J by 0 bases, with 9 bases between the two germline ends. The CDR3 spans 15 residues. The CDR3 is CATSDSERDQETQYF. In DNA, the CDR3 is TGTGCCACCAGTGATTCTGAGCGGGACCAAGAGACCCAGTACTTC.

The chain's CDR3 is CASSYFGRNQPQHF. Written as DNA, the CDR3 is TGTGCCAGCAGTTACTTCGGGAGGAATCAGCCCCAGCATTTT. V gene TRBV6-2 or TRBV6-3 combines with J gene TRBJ1-5, with no clear D. V was shortened by 1 base and J by 4 bases, with 8 bases between the two germline ends. The germline V gene has CDR1 MNHEY and CDR2 SVGEGT. The CDR3 is 14 amino acids.

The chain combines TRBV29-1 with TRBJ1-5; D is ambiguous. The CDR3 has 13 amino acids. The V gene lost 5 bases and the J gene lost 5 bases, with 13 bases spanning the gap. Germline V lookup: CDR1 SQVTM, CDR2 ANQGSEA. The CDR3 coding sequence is TGCAGCGTTTCGGGAAACCGGGATCAGCCCCAGCATTTT. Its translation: CSVSGNRDQPQHF.

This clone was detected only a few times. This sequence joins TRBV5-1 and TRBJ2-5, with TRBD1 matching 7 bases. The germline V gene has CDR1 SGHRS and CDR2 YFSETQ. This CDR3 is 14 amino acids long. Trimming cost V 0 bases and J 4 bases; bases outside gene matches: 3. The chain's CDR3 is CASSLETGVETQYF. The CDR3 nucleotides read TGCGCCAGCAGCTTGGAAACAGGGGTAGAGACCCAGTACTTC. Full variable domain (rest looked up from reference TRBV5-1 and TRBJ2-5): KAGVTQTPRYLIKTRGQQVTLSCSPISGHRSVSWYQQTPGQGLQFLFEYFSETQRNKGNFPGRFSGRQFSNSRSEMNVSTLELGDSALYLCASSLETGVETQYFGPGTRLLVL.

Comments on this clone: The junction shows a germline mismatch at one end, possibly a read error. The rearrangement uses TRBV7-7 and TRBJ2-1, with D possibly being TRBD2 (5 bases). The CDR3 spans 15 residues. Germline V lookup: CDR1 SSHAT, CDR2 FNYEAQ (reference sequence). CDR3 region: CASSPEAVNYNEQFF. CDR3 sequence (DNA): TGTGCTAGCAGCCCCGAAGCGGTAAACTACAATGAGCAGTTCTTC. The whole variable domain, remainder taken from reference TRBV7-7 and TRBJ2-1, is GAGVSQSPRYKVTKRGQDVTLRCDPISSHATLYWYQQALGQGPEFLTYFNYEAQPDKSGLPSDRFSAERPEGSISTLTIQRTEQRDSAMYRCASSPEAVNYNEQFFGPGTRLTVL.

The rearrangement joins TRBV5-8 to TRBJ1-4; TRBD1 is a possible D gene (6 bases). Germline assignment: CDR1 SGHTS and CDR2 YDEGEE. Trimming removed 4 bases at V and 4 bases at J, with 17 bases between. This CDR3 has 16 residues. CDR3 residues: CASSNPYKQGNEKLFF. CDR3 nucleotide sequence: TGTGCCAGCAGCAATCCATATAAACAGGGTAATGAAAAACTGTTTTTT.

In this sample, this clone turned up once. CDR3 bases: TGTGCCAGCAGCTTCCGGGGTAGCGGGAGGGCCACAGATACGCAGTATTTT. Amino acids: CASSFRGSGRATDTQYF. The chain links TRBV7-9 to TRBJ2-3; 11 nucleotides line up with TRBD2. Germline V gives CDR1 SEHNR, CDR2 FQNEAQ (reference sequence). This CDR3 has 17 residues. J lost 2 bases, V lost 3 bases, and 7 bases had no gene match.

CDR3 loop: CASSHRGAGNKNIQYF. The CDR3 DNA reads as TGTGCCAGCAGCCACCGAGGCGCCGGGAACAAAAACATTCAGTACTTC. The chain recombines TRBV3-1 (or the pseudogene TRBV3-2) with TRBJ2-4; perhaps TRBD2 as D (5 bases). The germline gives CDR1 LGHDT, CDR2 YNNKEL (reference sequence). V lost 3 bases to trimming and J lost 3 bases, with 15 bases between them. The CDR3 runs 16 residues.

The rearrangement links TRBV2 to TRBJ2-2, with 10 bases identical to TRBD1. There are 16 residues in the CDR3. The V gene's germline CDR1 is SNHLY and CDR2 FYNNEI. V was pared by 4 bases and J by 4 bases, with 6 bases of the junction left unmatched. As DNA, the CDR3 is TGTGCCAGCAGTGTGGCGGGGGACAGGGGCACCGGGGAGCTGTTTTTT. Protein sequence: CASSVAGDRGTGELFF.

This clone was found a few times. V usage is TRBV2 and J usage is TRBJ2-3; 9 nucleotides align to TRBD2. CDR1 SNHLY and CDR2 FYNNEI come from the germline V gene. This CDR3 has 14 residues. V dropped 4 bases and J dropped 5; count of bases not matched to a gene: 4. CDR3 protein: CASSVAGGKDTQYF. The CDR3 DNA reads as TGTGCCAGCAGTGTGGCGGGAGGGAAAGATACGCAGTATTTT. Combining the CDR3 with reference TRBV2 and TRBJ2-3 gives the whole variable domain EPEVTQTPSHQVTQMGQEVILRCVPISNHLYFYWYRQILGQKVEFLVSFYNNEISEKSEIFDDQFSVERPDGSNFTLKIRSTKLEDSAMYFCASSVAGGKDTQYFGPGTRLTVL.